This is a list of T cell receptor beta chains from one sample in a study of blood T cell repertoires in COVID-19. Repertoires were generated with immunoSEQ multiplex PCR, while TCRdb's copy carries only in-frame clones and drops some. The repertoire includes more than 200,000 clones, 85% to 90% of them detected once, and 2.2% sits in the top ten. Source material: peripheral blood. Receptors originate from a woman in her fifties or sixties with acute or convalescent COVID-19. CDR3s include the opening cysteine and the closing phenylalanine or tryptophan. The D gene is left open where the match is weak. Clone size is given for some rows only: seen once, a few or many times, or a class if the clone is expanded.

clone size	D gene	V gene	J gene	CDR3 DNA	CDR3 protein
-	-	TRBV25-1	TRBJ1-6	TGTGCCAGCAGTGATGGGCAGATCAATTCACCCCTCCACTTT	CASSDGQINSPLHF
-	TRBD1	TRBV5-5	TRBJ2-7	TGTGCCAGCAGCTTACAGGGGGGCTCCTACGAGCAGTACTTC	CASSLQGGSYEQYF
-	-	TRBV4-3	TRBJ2-1	TGCGCCAGCAGCCAAGATAGACTGGATGAGCAGTTCTTC	CASSQDRLDEQFF
-	TRBD2	TRBV4-1	TRBJ2-3	TGCGCCAGCAGCGAGACTAGCGGGGGAAACACAGATACGCAGTATTTT	CASSETSGGNTDTQYF
-	-	TRBV2	TRBJ1-1	TGTGCCAGCAATCAGGGCGCCCCTGTGAACACTGAAGCTTTCTTT	CASNQGAPVNTEAFF
-	-	TRBV5-1	TRBJ2-1	TGCGCCAGCAGCTTACAGTACTCCTACAATGAGCAGTTCTTC	CASSLQYSYNEQFF
-	TRBD2	TRBV6-6	TRBJ2-1	TGTGCCACCGGGACTAGCGGGGGGTTAAATGAGCAGTTCTTC	CATGTSGGLNEQFF
-	TRBD1	TRBV6-5	TRBJ2-7	TGTGCCAGCAGTAACCCGACAGGGGGAGGGTACGAGCAGTACTTC	CASSNPTGGGYEQYF
-	-	TRBV30	TRBJ1-5	TGTGCCTGGAGTGACAGAGGGAATCAGCCCCAGCATTTT	CAWSDRGNQPQHF
once	TRBD1	TRBV6-5	TRBJ1-4	TGTGCCAGCACCTTGGGACAGGGGAATGAAAAACTGTTTTTT	CASTLGQGNEKLFF
-	TRBD1	TRBV18	TRBJ2-7	TGTGCCAGCTCACCACCCGGGACAGGGGGGTACGAGCAGTACTTC	CASSPPGTGGYEQYF
-	-	TRBV6-5	TRBJ1-1	TGTGCCAGCAGCCGGGGGCGCGGGGGGAGGACTGAAGCTTTCTTT	CASSRGRGGRTEAFF
-	-	TRBV3-1/TRBV3-2	TRBJ1-5	TGTGCCAGCAGCCAGGAGGGTCAGCCCCAGCATTTT	CASSQEGQPQHF
few	-	TRBV5-3	TRBJ1-5	TGTGCCAGAAGGGACAGTCAACGGAATCAGCCCCAGCATTTT	CARRDSQRNQPQHF
-	-	TRBV12-3/TRBV12-4	TRBJ2-7	TGTGCCAGCAGTTGGGCCCACGAGCAGTACTTC	CASSWAHEQYF
-	-	TRBV3-1/TRBV3-2	TRBJ1-2	TGTGCCAGCAGCCTCGACAGGCAAGGCTACACCTTC	CASSLDRQGYTF
-	TRBD2	TRBV4-3	TRBJ2-3	TGCGCCAGCAGCCAAAGGACTAGCGGGGGGGATGCAGATACGCAGTATTTT	CASSQRTSGGDADTQYF
-	-	TRBV11-2	TRBJ1-5	TGTGCCAGCAGCTTCGACACAAATCAGCCCCAGCATTTT	CASSFDTNQPQHF
-	-	TRBV9	TRBJ1-1	TGTGCCAGCAGCCCAAGGAAGGTAAGGACAGACCCTGAAGCTTTCTTT	CASSPRKVRTDPEAFF
-	-	TRBV3-1/TRBV3-2	TRBJ1-5	TGTGCCAGCAGCCAAGAAGGGCAGGGAAGTGGGCCCCAGCATTTT	CASSQEGQGSGPQHF
-	TRBD1	TRBV19	TRBJ1-5	TGTGCCAGTAGTAGCCCCGGGACAGGACTCAATCAGCCCCAGCATTTT	CASSSPGTGLNQPQHF
once	-	TRBV3-1/TRBV3-2	TRBJ2-1	TGTGCCAGCGCTGTGAGCTGCTCCTACAATGAGCAGTTCTTC	CASAVSCSYNEQFF
-	TRBD1	TRBV19	TRBJ1-4	TGTGCCAGTAGTATAGAAGGACAGGGACGGGAAAAACTGTTTTTT	CASSIEGQGREKLFF
once	TRBD1	TRBV6-5	TRBJ1-6	TGTGCCAGCACCCGGGACAGGGTGCGGGGTTCACCCCTCCACTTT	CASTRDRVRGSPLHF
-	TRBD1	TRBV5-1	TRBJ2-1	TGCGCCAGCAGTTTGACAGGGCATTCCTACAATGAGCAGTTCTTC	CASSLTGHSYNEQFF
once	-	TRBV5-4	TRBJ1-1	TGTGCCAGCACCCGGATCCAGGGTATAACTGAAGCTTTCTTT	CASTRIQGITEAFF